This TCR beta chain is from a study of blood T cells in healthy people across ages. There are 14 residues in the CDR3. Germline CDR1 and CDR2: SGHTA and FQGNSA. With 1 base removed from V and 2 bases from J, the gap between germline ends came to 7 bases. Study conclusions and caveats: A roughly linear age-dependent decrease characterized TCR beta diversity per million T cells.

The authors ran a second PCR of 7 to 11 cycles using a sample-barcoded 5' primer and a J-beta primer mix. CDR3-containing paired-end reads numbering at least 3 million came from each sample. TCRdb re-called the 5' RACE reads through MiXCR, storing one row per CDR3 protein. The data show roughly 1.4 million distinct CDR3 sequences, approximately 63% seen once. As regards this clonotype: The antigen remains undetermined.

The clonotype comes from a man between 18 and 35 years old in good health. The sample was blood. This chain connects TRBV7-2 to TRBJ2-3; D call uncertain. CDR3 DNA sequence: TGTGCCAGCAGCTTAGTTCCCCACACAGATACGCAGTATTTT. This encodes CASSLVPHTDTQYF.